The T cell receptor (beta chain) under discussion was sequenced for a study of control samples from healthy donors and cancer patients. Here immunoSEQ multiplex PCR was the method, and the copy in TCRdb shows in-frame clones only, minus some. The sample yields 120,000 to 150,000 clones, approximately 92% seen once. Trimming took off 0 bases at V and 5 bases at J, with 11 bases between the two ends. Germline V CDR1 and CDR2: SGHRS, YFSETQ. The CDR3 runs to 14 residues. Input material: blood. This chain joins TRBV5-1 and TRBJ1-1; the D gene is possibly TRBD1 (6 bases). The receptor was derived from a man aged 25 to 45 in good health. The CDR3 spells CASSLEQGRTEAFF. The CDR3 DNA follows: TGCGCCAGCAGCTTGGAACAGGGTAGGACTGAAGCTTTCTTT.